The clone carrying this T cell receptor beta chain was detected only once. Measured with immunoSEQ multiplex PCR; TCRdb has only the in-frame clones, and not every one. The data hold 15,000 or so clones, with around 82% observed a single time. From germline, CDR1 is LNHDA and CDR2 SQIVND (reference sequence). The trim removed 6 bases at V and 0 bases at J, leaving 9 bases unmatched. This CDR3 has 17 residues. Brentuximab vedotin exposure varied among the patients, all of whom had relapsed after autologous stem cell transplantation. These data are taken from a study of PD-1 blockade in classical Hodgkin lymphoma.

Sequencing used peripheral blood mononuclear cells (PBMCs), obtained before the second cycle of nivolumab. The chain has TRBV19 and TRBJ2-5, with 11 bases matching TRBD1. This clonotype was sampled from a human donor with classical Hodgkin lymphoma. The chain's CDR3 is CASRSGQGVSYQETQYF. In DNA, the CDR3 is TGTGCCAGTAGATCGGGACAGGGGGTTTCGTACCAAGAGACCCAGTACTTC.